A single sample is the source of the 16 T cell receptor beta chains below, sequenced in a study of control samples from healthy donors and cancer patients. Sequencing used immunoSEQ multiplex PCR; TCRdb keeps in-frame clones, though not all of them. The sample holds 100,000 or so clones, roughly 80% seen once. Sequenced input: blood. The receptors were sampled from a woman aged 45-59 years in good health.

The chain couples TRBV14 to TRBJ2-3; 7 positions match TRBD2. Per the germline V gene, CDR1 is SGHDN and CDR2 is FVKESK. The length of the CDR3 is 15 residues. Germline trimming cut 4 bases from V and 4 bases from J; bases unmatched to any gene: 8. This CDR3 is CASSPQSGIADTQYF. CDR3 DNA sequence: TGTGCCAGCAGCCCCCAGAGCGGGATAGCAGATACGCAGTATTTT.

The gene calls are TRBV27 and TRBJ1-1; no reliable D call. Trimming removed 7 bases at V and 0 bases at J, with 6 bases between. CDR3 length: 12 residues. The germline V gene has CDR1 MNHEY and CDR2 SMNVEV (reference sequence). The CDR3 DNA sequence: TGTGCCAGCAATGGGATGAACACTGAAGCTTTCTTT. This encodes CASNGMNTEAFF.

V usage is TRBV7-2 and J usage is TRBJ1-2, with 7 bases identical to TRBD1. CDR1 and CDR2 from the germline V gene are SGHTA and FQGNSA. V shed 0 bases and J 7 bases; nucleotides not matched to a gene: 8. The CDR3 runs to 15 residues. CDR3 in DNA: TGTGCCAGCAGCTTAGCTGACAGGGTAGCTAGTGGCTACACCTTC. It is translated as CASSLADRVASGYTF. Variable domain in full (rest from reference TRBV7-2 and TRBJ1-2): GAGVSQSPSNKVTEKGKDVELRCDPISGHTALYWYRQSLGQGLEFLIYFQGNSAPDKSGLPSDRFSAERTGGSVSTLTIQRTQQEDSAVYLCASSLADRVASGYTFGSGTRLTVV.

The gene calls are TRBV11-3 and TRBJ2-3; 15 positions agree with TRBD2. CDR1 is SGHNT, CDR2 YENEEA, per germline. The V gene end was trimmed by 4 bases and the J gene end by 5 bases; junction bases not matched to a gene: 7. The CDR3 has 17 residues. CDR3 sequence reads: CASSSSGLAGGLDTQYF. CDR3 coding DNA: TGTGCCAGCAGCTCCTCCGGACTAGCGGGGGGGCTAGATACGCAGTATTTT.

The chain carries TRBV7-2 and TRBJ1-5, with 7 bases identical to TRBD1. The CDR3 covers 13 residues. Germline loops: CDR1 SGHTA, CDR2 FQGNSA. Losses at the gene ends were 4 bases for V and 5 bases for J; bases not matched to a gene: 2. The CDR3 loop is CASSSGQHQPQHF. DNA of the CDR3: TGTGCCAGCAGCTCGGGACAGCATCAGCCCCAGCATTTT.

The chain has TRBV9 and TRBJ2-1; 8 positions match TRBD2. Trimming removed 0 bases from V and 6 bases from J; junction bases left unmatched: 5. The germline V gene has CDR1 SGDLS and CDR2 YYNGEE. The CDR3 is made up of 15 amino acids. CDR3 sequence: CASSVVGGAGNEQFF. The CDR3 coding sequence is TGTGCCAGCAGCGTAGTCGGGGGGGCAGGCAATGAGCAGTTCTTC.

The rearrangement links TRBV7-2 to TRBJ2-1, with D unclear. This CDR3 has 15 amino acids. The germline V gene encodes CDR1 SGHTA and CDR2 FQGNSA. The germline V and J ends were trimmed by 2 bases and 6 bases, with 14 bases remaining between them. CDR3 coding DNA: TGTGCCAGCAGCTTAAGCAATGCGCGTGGCAATGAGCAGTTCTTC. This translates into CASSLSNARGNEQFF.

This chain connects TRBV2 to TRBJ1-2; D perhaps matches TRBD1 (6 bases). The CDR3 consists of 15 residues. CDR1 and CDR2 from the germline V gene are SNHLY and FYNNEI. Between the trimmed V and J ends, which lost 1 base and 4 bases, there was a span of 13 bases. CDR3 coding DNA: TGTGCCAGCAGTGAAGGGTATAGGGGGTTCTATGGCTACACCTTC. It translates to CASSEGYRGFYGYTF. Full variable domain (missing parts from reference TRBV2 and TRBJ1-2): EPEVTQTPSHQVTQMGQEVILRCVPISNHLYFYWYRQILGQKVEFLVSFYNNEISEKSEIFDDQFSVERPDGSNFTLKIRSTKLEDSAMYFCASSEGYRGFYGYTFGSGTRLTVV.

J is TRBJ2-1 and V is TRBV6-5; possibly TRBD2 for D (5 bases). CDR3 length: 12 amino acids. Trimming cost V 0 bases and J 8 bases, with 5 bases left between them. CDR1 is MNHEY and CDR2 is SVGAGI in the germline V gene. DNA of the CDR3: TGTGCCAGCAGTTACTCCGGGGATGAGCAGTTCTTC. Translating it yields CASSYSGDEQFF.

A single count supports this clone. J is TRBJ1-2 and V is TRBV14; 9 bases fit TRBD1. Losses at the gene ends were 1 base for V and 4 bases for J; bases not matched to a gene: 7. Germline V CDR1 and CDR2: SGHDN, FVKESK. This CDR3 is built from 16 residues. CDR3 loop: CASSQAGTGPSYGYTF. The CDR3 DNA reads TGTGCCAGCAGCCAAGCTGGGACAGGGCCATCCTATGGCTACACCTTC.

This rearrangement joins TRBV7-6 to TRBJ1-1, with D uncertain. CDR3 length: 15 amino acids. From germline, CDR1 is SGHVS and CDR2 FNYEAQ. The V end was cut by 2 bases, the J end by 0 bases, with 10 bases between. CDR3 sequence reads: CASSLLSNMNTEAFF. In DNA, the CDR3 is TGTGCCAGCAGCTTATTGAGTAACATGAACACTGAAGCTTTCTTT.

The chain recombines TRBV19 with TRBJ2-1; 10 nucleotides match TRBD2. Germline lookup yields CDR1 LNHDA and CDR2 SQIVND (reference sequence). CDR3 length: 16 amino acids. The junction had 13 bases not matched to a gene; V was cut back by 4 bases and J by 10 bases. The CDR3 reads CASSKRLAGGHGEQFF. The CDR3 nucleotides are TGTGCCAGTAGTAAGAGACTAGCGGGTGGCCACGGGGAGCAGTTCTTC.

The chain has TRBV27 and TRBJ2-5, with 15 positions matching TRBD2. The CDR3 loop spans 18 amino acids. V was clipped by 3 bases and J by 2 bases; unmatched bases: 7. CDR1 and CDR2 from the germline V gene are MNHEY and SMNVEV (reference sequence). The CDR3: CASSFTRGLAGGQETQYF. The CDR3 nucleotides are TGTGCCAGCAGTTTTACCCGTGGACTAGCGGGGGGGCAAGAGACCCAGTACTTC.

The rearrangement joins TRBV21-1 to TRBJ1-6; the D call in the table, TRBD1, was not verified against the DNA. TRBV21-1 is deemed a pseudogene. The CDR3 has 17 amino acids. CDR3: CASSRKGRGQSNSPLHF. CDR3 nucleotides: TGTGCCAGCAGCAGAAAAGGTAGGGGACAGTCTAATTCACCCCTCCACTTT.

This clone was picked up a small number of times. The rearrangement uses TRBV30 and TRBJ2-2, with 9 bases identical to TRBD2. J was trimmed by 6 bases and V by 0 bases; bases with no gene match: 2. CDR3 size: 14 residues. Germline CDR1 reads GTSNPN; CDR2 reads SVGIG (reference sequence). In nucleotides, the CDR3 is TGTGCCTGGAGTGTACGGACTAGCGCCGGGGAGCTGTTTTTT. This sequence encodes CAWSVRTSAGELFF.

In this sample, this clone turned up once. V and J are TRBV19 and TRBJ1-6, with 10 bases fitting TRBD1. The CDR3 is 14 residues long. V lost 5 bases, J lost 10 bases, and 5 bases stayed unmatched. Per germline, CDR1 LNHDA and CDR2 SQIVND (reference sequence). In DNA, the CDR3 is TGTGCCAGTAGTTCCGACAGGGGGCGATCACCCCTCCACTTT. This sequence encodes CASSSDRGRSPLHF.